These 25 T cell receptor beta chains share one sample of origin, sequenced in a study of beta chain features in type 1 diabetes. The authors reverse transcribed all of the isolated RNA, so sequencing captured expressed TCRB transcripts. Data came from immunoSEQ multiplex PCR; TCRdb stores just in-frame clones and leaves some out. Altogether some 220,000 clones are present, 11% being singletons, with the ten largest covering approximately 1.4%. Sequenced input: central memory CD4+ T cells from blood. These receptors originate from a man between 18 and 35 years old in good health.

The chain combines TRBV9 with TRBJ2-7; 13 nucleotides align to TRBD2. The junction had 4 bases not matched to a gene; V was cut back by 4 bases and J by 3 bases. The CDR3 contains 15 residues. Germline CDR1 is SGDLS and CDR2 is YYNGEE. For the CDR3, the DNA is TGTGCCAGCAGCCCTGGGACTAGCGGGGACTACGAGCAGTACTTC. Residues: CASSPGTSGDYEQYF.

V usage is TRBV29-1 and J usage is TRBJ2-3; D gene uncertain. CDR1 SQVTM and CDR2 ANQGSEA come from the germline V gene. Trimming removed 7 bases from V and 1 base from J, with 9 bases in between. This CDR3 comprises 12 residues. Written as DNA, the CDR3 is TGCAGCGCCGATGCTGGCACAGATACGCAGTATTTT. Its protein product is CSADAGTDTQYF.

This clone was counted ten times or more. This chain links TRBV30 with TRBJ2-3; TRBD2 might be the D (5 bases). The germline gives CDR1 GTSNPN, CDR2 SVGIG (reference sequence). The CDR3 consists of 15 residues. V was clipped by 5 bases and J by 2 bases, with 17 bases between them. CDR3 DNA: TGTGCCTGGGGCGGGTGGCAGTCCCACACAGATACGCAGTATTTT. It yields the protein CAWGGWQSHTDTQYF. Variable domain in full (rest from reference TRBV30 and TRBJ2-3): SQTIHQWPATLVQPVGSPLSLECTVEGTSNPNLYWYRQAAGRGLQLLFYSVGIGQISSEVPQNLSASRPQDRQFILSSKKLLLSDSGFYLCAWGGWQSHTDTQYFGPGTRLTVL.

This clone occurred a few times. A far larger clone is one nucleotide away, so this likely arose from a read error. V usage is TRBV10-3 and J usage is TRBJ2-6; maybe TRBD2 (6 bases). Germline CDR1 and CDR2: ENHRY and SYGVKD. This CDR3 is built from 18 residues. The CDR3 DNA reads as TGTGCCATCAGGGAGTCGAGCCGTAGCGGCTCTGGGGCCAACGTCCTGACTTTC. Residues: CAIRESSRSGSGANVLTF.

The chain is built from TRBV28 and TRBJ1-2; D might be TRBD1 (5 bases). Trimming cost V 4 bases and J 5 bases, with 14 bases left between them. The CDR3 covers 14 residues. Looked up from germline, CDR1 is MDHEN and CDR2 is SYDVKM. CDR3 loop: CASSSRGSRYGYTF. CDR3 nucleotide sequence: TGTGCCAGCAGTTCTCGGGGCAGTAGATATGGCTACACCTTC.

The rearrangement joins TRBV7-2 to TRBJ1-1; D may be TRBD1 (5 bases). The germline V gene encodes CDR1 SGHTA and CDR2 FQGNSA. V was cut by 2 bases and J by 3 bases, with 7 bases left in between. There are 13 residues in the CDR3. The chain's CDR3 is CASSLQGYTEAFF. The CDR3 DNA reads TGTGCCAGCAGCTTACAGGGATACACTGAAGCTTTCTTT. The whole variable domain, remainder taken from reference TRBV7-2 and TRBJ1-1, is GAGVSQSPSNKVTEKGKDVELRCDPISGHTALYWYRQSLGQGLEFLIYFQGNSAPDKSGLPSDRFSAERTGGSVSTLTIQRTQQEDSAVYLCASSLQGYTEAFFGQGTRLTVV.

This clone was detected once. V gene TRBV6-1 combines with J gene TRBJ2-1; 12 nucleotides match TRBD2. Trimming removed 5 bases from V and 15 bases from J; junction bases left unmatched: 5. The CDR3 length is 12 residues. Germline-derived CDR1 and CDR2 are MNHNS and SASEGT. CDR3: CASSLAGGWSFF. The CDR3 DNA reads TGTGCCAGCAGTCTAGCGGGAGGGTGGTCGTTCTTC.

This clone was detected a few times. The V call is TRBV6-5, the J call TRBJ2-1; the D call may be TRBD1 or TRBD2 (6 bases each). The CDR3 is made up of 14 amino acids. The ends were cut back, 7 bases at V and 10 bases at J, with 20 bases in the middle. The germline V gene encodes CDR1 MNHEY and CDR2 SVGAGI. CDR3 loop: CASMKAGVGGEQFF. The CDR3 DNA reads as TGTGCCAGCATGAAGGCAGGGGTCGGGGGAGAGCAGTTCTTC.

A remark on this clone: With only one base between it and a far larger clone, this is likely a read error. This chain links TRBV28 with TRBJ2-1; D remains unclear. There are 13 residues in the CDR3. Trimming stripped 6 bases from V and 0 bases from J, with 6 bases between. CDR1 is MDHEN, CDR2 SYDVKM, per germline. CDR3 sequence reads: CASRLSSYNEQFF. The DNA for the CDR3 is TGTGCCAGCAGGCTGAGCTCCTACAATGAGCAGTTCTTC.

The V and J genes are TRBV29-1 and TRBJ2-7, with 7 bases identical to TRBD2. V gave up 6 bases and J gave up 2 bases; unmatched junction bases: 7. The CDR3 is made up of 13 amino acids. Germline lookup yields CDR1 SQVTM and CDR2 ANQGSEA. Here the CDR3 DNA reads TGCAGCGTCCGAGCGGGGTTCACCTACGAGCAGTACTTC. Translated, it gives CSVRAGFTYEQYF.

This clone was picked up many times. This chain connects TRBV30 to TRBJ2-1; D might be TRBD1 (6 bases). This CDR3 region has 15 residues. Germline CDR1 reads GTSNPN; CDR2 reads SVGIG (reference sequence). Trimming removed 3 bases at V and 9 bases at J, with 21 bases between. The CDR3 region has the DNA TGTGCCTGGAGCCTAGGATATACAGGGAGAGGTGAGCAGTTCTTC. Translation gives CAWSLGYTGRGEQFF. Full variable domain (remainder filled in from reference TRBV30 and TRBJ2-1): SQTIHQWPATLVQPVGSPLSLECTVEGTSNPNLYWYRQAAGRGLQLLFYSVGIGQISSEVPQNLSASRPQDRQFILSSKKLLLSDSGFYLCAWSLGYTGRGEQFFGPGTRLTVL.

As for this clone: This sample also contains other DNA sequences that code for the same CDR3. V and J are TRBV7-7 and TRBJ2-3; D not certain. The CDR3 is 13 residues long. Germline V gene data show CDR1 as SSHAT and CDR2 as FNYEAQ (reference sequence). V dropped 5 bases and J dropped 1 base, with 7 bases sitting between them. CDR3 bases: TGTGCCAGCAGCCCCCCGGGCACAGATACGCAGTATTTT. It translates to CASSPPGTDTQYF.

This clone has just a few counts. The J gene is TRBJ2-7, the V gene TRBV6-1, with D perhaps assigned TRBD1 or TRBD2 (5 bases each). The V end lost 10 bases, the J end lost 2 bases, and 18 bases lay between the germline ends. CDR3 size: 14 residues. Germline V lookup: CDR1 MNHNS, CDR2 SASEGT. This CDR3 is CATARAGNPYEQYF. The CDR3 DNA reads TGTGCCACCGCGAGGGCAGGGAACCCCTACGAGCAGTACTTC.

As for this clone: This CDR3 is also generated by other DNA sequences in the sample. This chain joins TRBV6-6 and TRBJ2-3, with 7 positions matching TRBD1. The CDR3 is made up of 15 amino acids. Germline loops: CDR1 MNHNY, CDR2 SVGAGI (reference sequence). V trimming: 7 bases; J trimming: 6 bases; junction bases outside the gene matches: 13. Here the CDR3 reads CASKRGQARSDTQYF. The DNA of the CDR3 is TGTGCCAGCAAGCGTGGACAGGCTCGTTCCGATACGCAGTATTTT.

CDR3 bases: TGTGCCAGCAGCTACGGACTAGCGGGAGGAGGCCACGAGCAGTACTTC. Amino acids: CASSYGLAGGGHEQYF. J is TRBJ2-7 and V is TRBV5-4; 14 nucleotides align to TRBD2. J gave up 5 bases and V 3 bases, and 7 bases lay outside the gene matches. The CDR3 covers 16 residues. Germline V gene data show CDR1 as SGHNT and CDR2 as YYREEE (reference sequence).

This clone was counted only a few times. J is TRBJ2-7 and V is TRBV7-2; no clear D gene. Between the trimmed V and J ends, which lost 0 bases and 6 bases, there was a span of 6 bases. Germline V gives CDR1 SGHTA, CDR2 FQGNSA. The CDR3 has 12 residues. Here the CDR3 reads CASSLARTEQYF. The DNA of the CDR3 is TGTGCCAGCAGCTTAGCTCGCACCGAGCAGTACTTC.

This clone occurred a few times. The chain has TRBV5-6 and TRBJ2-3; D is possibly TRBD2 (6 bases). The CDR3 totals 13 residues. The germline V gene has CDR1 SGHDT and CDR2 YYEEEE. V was shortened by 2 bases and J by 5 bases, with 9 bases between the two germline ends. This CDR3 is CASSFGGRDTQYF. CDR3 sequence (DNA): TGTGCCAGCAGCTTCGGGGGACGAGATACGCAGTATTTT.

This clone was counted between two and nine times. V gene TRBV10-3 combines with J gene TRBJ2-1; 10 positions match TRBD2. The J segment lost 1 base and the V segment lost 6 bases, leaving 9 bases of the junction unmatched. Germline values: CDR1 ENHRY, CDR2 SYGVKD. The CDR3 contains 17 residues. The CDR3 here is CAIRDARAGGSYNEQFF. Here the CDR3 DNA reads TGTGCCATCAGAGATGCAAGAGCGGGAGGGTCCTACAATGAGCAGTTCTTC.

The J gene is TRBJ2-5, the V gene TRBV7-2, with TRBD1 as a possible D gene (5 bases). Looked up from germline, CDR1 is SGHTA and CDR2 is FQGNSA. V was clipped by 3 bases and J by 2 bases, with 7 bases between them. This CDR3 region has 13 residues. Written as DNA, the CDR3 is TGTGCCAGCAGCTTTAACAGGCAAGAGACCCAGTACTTC. This sequence encodes CASSFNRQETQYF.

This clone was observed at least ten times. The rearrangement uses TRBV10-3 and TRBJ2-3, with 7 nucleotides matching TRBD2. Germline CDR1 and CDR2: ENHRY and SYGVKD. J lost 1 base, V lost 0 bases, and 7 bases had no gene match. This CDR3 contains 17 residues. CDR3 sequence: CAISESRRAGGTDTQYF. The CDR3 DNA reads TGTGCCATCAGTGAGTCGCGGAGGGCGGGGGGCACAGATACGCAGTATTTT.

This clone turned up a few times. This chain connects TRBV6-6 to TRBJ2-6, with D maybe TRBD2 (7 bases). The CDR3 contains 16 residues. Trimming stripped 5 bases from V and 4 bases from J, with 15 bases between. Germline loops: CDR1 MNHNY, CDR2 SVGAGI (reference sequence). The CDR3 loop reads CASSHKAGAGANVLTF. The CDR3 DNA follows: TGTGCCAGCAGTCACAAGGCGGGGGCCGGGGCCAACGTCCTGACTTTC.

This clone came up a few times. The CDR3 protein is CASSLEGFNEQFF. The CDR3 region has the DNA TGCGCCAGCAGCCTCGAGGGGTTCAATGAGCAGTTCTTC. The chain carries TRBV4-1 and TRBJ2-1; perhaps D is TRBD1 or TRBD2 (5 bases each). This CDR3 is 13 amino acids long. Germline lookup yields CDR1 MGHRA and CDR2 YSYEKL. The V and J ends lost 4 bases and 6 bases respectively, with 10 bases between them.

Note on this clone: This sample also contains other DNA sequences that code for the same CDR3. The gene calls are TRBV29-1 and TRBJ2-5; no clear D. CDR1 and CDR2 from the germline V gene are SQVTM and ANQGSEA. This CDR3 region has 9 residues. The V and J ends lost 3 bases and 5 bases respectively, with 1 base between them. The CDR3: CSVEETQYF. Written as DNA, the CDR3 is TGCAGCGTTGAGGAGACCCAGTACTTC.

This clone was detected a few times. V and J are TRBV27 and TRBJ2-4; 9 bases agree with TRBD1. V lost 7 bases, J lost 3 bases, and 4 bases stayed unmatched. This CDR3 region has 14 residues. Germline V CDR1 and CDR2: MNHEY, SMNVEV (reference sequence). In nucleotides, the CDR3 is TGTGCCAGCATCCGACAGGGGGGCAAAAACATTCAGTACTTC. This codes for CASIRQGGKNIQYF.

In this sample, this clone turned up many times. The rearrangement uses TRBV7-2 and TRBJ2-1; D call uncertain. Germline V gene lookup returns CDR1 SGHTA and CDR2 FQGNSA. V dropped 7 bases and J dropped 0 bases, with 13 bases sitting between them. The CDR3 is made up of 15 amino acids. The CDR3 DNA follows: TGTGCCAGCACCCAAAGCGTAAGCTCCTACAATGAGCAGTTCTTC. Translation: CASTQSVSSYNEQFF.